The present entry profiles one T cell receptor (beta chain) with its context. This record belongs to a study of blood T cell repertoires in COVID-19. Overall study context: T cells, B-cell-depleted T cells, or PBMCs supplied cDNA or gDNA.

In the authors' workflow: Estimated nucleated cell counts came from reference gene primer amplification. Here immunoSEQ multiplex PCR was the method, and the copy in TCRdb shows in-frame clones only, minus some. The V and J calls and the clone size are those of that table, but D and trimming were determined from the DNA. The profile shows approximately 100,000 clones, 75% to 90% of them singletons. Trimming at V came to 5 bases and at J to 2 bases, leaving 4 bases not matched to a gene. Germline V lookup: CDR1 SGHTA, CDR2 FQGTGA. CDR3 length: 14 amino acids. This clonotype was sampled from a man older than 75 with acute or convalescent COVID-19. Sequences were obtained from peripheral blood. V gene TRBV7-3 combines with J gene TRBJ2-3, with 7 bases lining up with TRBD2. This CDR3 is CASSPLASTDTQYF. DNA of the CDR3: TGTGCCAGCAGCCCACTAGCGTCCACAGATACGCAGTATTTT.